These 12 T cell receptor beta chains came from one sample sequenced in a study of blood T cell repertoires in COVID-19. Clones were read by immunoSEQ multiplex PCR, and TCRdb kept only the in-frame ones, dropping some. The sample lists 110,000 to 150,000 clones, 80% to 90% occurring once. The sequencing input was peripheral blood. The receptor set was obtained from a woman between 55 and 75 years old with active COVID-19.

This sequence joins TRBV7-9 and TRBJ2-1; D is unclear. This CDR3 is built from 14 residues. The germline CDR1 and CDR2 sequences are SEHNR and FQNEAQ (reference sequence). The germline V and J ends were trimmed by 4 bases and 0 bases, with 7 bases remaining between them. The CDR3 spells CASSSSSSYNEQFF. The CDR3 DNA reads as TGTGCCAGCAGCTCTTCTAGCTCCTACAATGAGCAGTTCTTC. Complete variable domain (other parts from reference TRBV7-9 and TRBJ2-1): DTGVSQNPRHKITKRGQNVTFRCDPISEHNRLYWYRQTLGQGPEFLTYFQNEAQLEKSRLLSDRFSAERPKGSFSTLEIQRTEQGDSAMYLCASSSSSSYNEQFFGPGTRLTVL.

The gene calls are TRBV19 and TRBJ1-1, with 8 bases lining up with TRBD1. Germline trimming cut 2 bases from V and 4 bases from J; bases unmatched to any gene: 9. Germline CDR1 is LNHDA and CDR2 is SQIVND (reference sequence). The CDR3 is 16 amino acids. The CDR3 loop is CASSITAHGTGTEAFF. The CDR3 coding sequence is TGTGCCAGTAGTATAACCGCCCACGGGACAGGCACTGAAGCTTTCTTT.

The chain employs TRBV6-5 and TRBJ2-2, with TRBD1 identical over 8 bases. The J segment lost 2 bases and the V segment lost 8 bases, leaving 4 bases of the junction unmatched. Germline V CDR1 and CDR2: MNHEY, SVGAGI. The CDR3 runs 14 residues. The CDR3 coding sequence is TGTGCCAGCCAGACAGGGGCTAACACCGGGGAGCTGTTTTTT. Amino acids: CASQTGANTGELFF.

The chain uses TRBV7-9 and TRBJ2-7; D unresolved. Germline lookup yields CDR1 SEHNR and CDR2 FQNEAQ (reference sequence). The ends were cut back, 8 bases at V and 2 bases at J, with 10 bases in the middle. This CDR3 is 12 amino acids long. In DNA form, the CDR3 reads TGTGCCAGCTCCTACGTAGCCTACGAGCAGTACTTC. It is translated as CASSYVAYEQYF.

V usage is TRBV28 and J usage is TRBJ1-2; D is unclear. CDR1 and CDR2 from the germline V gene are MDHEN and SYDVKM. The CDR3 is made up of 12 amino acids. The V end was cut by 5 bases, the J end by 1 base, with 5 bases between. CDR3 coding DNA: TGTGCCAGCAGTCCCATTAACTATGGCTACACCTTC. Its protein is CASSPINYGYTF.

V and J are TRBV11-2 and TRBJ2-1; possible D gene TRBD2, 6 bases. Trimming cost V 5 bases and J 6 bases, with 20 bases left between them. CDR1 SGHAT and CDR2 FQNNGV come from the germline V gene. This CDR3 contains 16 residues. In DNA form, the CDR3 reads TGTGCCAGCAGCAACTTGGGACTGCCAGAGGCCAATGAGCAGTTCTTC. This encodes CASSNLGLPEANEQFF.

CDR3 in DNA: TGTGCCAGCAGCGTAGTAGTGGACAGGGGAGCGAAGACCCAGTACTTC. It codes for CASSVVVDRGAKTQYF. J is TRBJ2-5 and V is TRBV9, with 9 bases that match TRBD1. Germline CDR1 SGDLS, CDR2 YYNGEE. This CDR3 is built from 16 residues. V gave up 0 bases and J gave up 6 bases; unmatched junction bases: 9.

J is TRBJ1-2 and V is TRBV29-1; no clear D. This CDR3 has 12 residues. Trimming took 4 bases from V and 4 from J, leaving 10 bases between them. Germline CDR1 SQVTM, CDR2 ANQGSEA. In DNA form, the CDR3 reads TGCAGCGTTGGGCAGGTGGGCTATGGCTACACCTTC. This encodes CSVGQVGYGYTF.

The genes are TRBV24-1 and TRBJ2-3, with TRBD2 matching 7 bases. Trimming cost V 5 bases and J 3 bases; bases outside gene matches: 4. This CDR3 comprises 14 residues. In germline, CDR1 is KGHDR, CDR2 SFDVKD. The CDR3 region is CATSVSGKTDTQYF. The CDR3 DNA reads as TGTGCCACCAGTGTAAGCGGGAAGACAGATACGCAGTATTTT.

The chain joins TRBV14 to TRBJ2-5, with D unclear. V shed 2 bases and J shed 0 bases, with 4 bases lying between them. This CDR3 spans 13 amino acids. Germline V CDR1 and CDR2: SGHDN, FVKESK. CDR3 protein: CASSQQNQETQYF. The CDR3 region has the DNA TGTGCCAGCAGCCAACAGAACCAAGAGACCCAGTACTTC.

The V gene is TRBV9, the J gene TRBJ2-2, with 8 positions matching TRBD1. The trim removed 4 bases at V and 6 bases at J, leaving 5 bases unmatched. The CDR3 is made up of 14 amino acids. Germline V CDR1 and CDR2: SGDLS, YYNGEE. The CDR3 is CASSPGQGSGELFF. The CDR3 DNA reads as TGTGCCAGCAGCCCTGGACAGGGCTCCGGGGAGCTGTTTTTT.

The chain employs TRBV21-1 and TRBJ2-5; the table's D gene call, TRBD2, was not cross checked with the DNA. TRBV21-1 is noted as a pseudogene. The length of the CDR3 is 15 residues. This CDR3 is CASSVLGLIQETQYF. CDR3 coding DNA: TGTGCCAGCAGCGTACTGGGACTGATTCAAGAGACCCAGTACTTC.